This entry features one T cell receptor (beta chain) sequence. Its target is unknown. This CDR3 spans 14 amino acids. Germline V gene lookup returns CDR1 MGHRA and CDR2 YSYEKL. V gave up 3 bases and J gave up 0 bases, with 7 bases separating them. These data belong to a study of CD8+ T cells in alopecia areata. Study results and caveats: For lesional scalp, especially alopecia totalis/universalis, clonality was higher than in normal scalp. Scalp data also include sequences from resident alphabeta T cells of normal skin. Possibly as an HLA-related effect, TCR sharing across patients appeared less clear than in mice.

Investigators isolated RNA and reverse transcribed it into cDNA to act as the sequencing template. The protocol was immunoSEQ multiplex PCR, while the TCRdb copy is restricted to in-frame clones and leaves out a portion. This sample has about 110,000 clones, with approximately 60% found just once. A FACSAria was used to sort CD4+ and CD8+ T cells. These cells came from PBMCs. The chain employs TRBV4-1 and TRBJ2-3; tentatively, D is TRBD1 (6 bases). The receptor was derived from a human donor in good health. Sequenced: CD8+ T cells sorted from blood. CDR3 sequence: CASSQDRSTDTQYF. DNA of the CDR3: TGCGCCAGCAGCCAGGACAGAAGCACAGATACGCAGTATTTT.